This TCR beta chain came from a study of regulatory T cells in long-lasting Graves disease. The sample's time point: newly diagnosed GD, antithyroid drugs for less than 3 months. Preparation of the TCR library used RNA extracted from PBMCs. The CDR3 length is 15 residues. Germline assignment: CDR1 SGHVT and CDR2 SQSDAQ. J gave up 3 bases and V 6 bases, and 9 bases lay outside the gene matches. This clonotype was seen at least ten times. Building the TCR beta libraries relied on iRepertoire HTBI primers, and CDR3 regions underwent Arm-PCR. From the multiplex PCR reads, TCRdb called clonotypes with MiXCR, one entry per CDR3 protein. The sample holds under 450,000 distinct CDR3 sequences; about 17% are singletons and the top ten take 20% to 25%. These same records also appear under a second study, on T cells in Graves' hyperthyroidism and ophthalmopathy. This second study notes: Participants, patients aged 18 to 65, had newly diagnosed hyperthyroidism with a duration under 2 months. Researchers barred patients who had uncontrolled infection, other autoimmune disease, pregnancy or lactation.

Sequencing was performed on peripheral blood mononuclear cells (PBMCs), taken at new diagnosis, from a patient treated with antithyroid drugs. The sequence came from a woman between 18 and 29 years old with Graves disease. The chain is built from TRBV7-4 and TRBJ2-7, with TRBD2 matching over 9 bases. CDR3 region: CASRPPSGMSYEQYF. The CDR3 DNA is TGTGCCAGCAGGCCCCCTAGCGGGATGAGCTACGAGCAGTACTTC.